These 16 T cell receptor beta chains were all obtained from the same sample, sequenced in a study of blood T cell repertoires in COVID-19. Clones were sequenced by immunoSEQ multiplex PCR, and TCRdb holds only the in-frame ones, with some missing. Altogether roughly 400,000 clones are present, just over 90% being singletons, with the ten largest covering over 0.7%. Sequencing input: PBMCs or T cells enriched from blood (not recorded which). These receptors were obtained from a woman in her thirties or forties who had been exposed to COVID-19.

V and J are TRBV7-3 and TRBJ1-3, with 7 bases identical to TRBD1. Per germline, CDR1 SGHTA and CDR2 FQGTGA. This CDR3 contains 15 residues. Losses at the gene ends were 4 bases for V and 0 bases for J; bases not matched to a gene: 3. CDR3 DNA sequence: TGTGCCAGCAGCTCCAGGGGGATCTCTGGAAACACCATATATTTT. Amino acid sequence: CASSSRGISGNTIYF. Full variable domain (missing parts from reference TRBV7-3 and TRBJ1-3): GAGVSQTPSNKVTEKGKYVELRCDPISGHTALYWYRQSLGQGPEFLIYFQGTGAADDSGLPNDRFFAVRPEGSVSTLKIQRTERGDSAVYLCASSSRGISGNTIYFGEGSWLTVV.

V gene TRBV1 combines with J gene TRBJ2-1; TRBD2, the table's D call, was not compared with the DNA. TRBV1 is listed as a pseudogene. CDR3 size: 17 residues. Here the CDR3 DNA reads TGCACCAGCAGCCAAGATATGGCAAGCGGGAGAACGATTGAGCAGTTCTTC. This codes for CTSSQDMASGRTIEQFF.

This clone was seen ten or more times. The rearrangement joins TRBV7-6 to TRBJ2-7; TRBD2 is a possible D gene (6 bases). The CDR3 is 14 residues long. Trimming removed 1 base at V and 2 bases at J, with 9 bases between. The germline V gene encodes CDR1 SGHVS and CDR2 FNYEAQ. This chain's CDR3 is CASSLVAAAYEQYF. The CDR3 DNA is TGTGCCAGCAGCTTAGTAGCGGCTGCCTACGAGCAGTACTTC.

This clone was counted once. Other DNA variants within this sample encode the same CDR3. This chain uses TRBV7-9 with TRBJ1-4; D possibly corresponds to TRBD1 (5 bases). Germline V gene data show CDR1 as SEHNR and CDR2 as FQNEAQ (reference sequence). Trimming left V 3 bases short and J 4 bases short, with 9 bases between. CDR3 length equals 14 residues. The CDR3 nucleotides are TGTGCCAGCAGCTTTCAGGGAATTAATGAAAAACTGTTTTTT. Amino acid sequence: CASSFQGINEKLFF.

The CDR3 loop is CASSEDRAVTEAFF. The CDR3 DNA is TGTGCCAGCAGTGAAGACAGGGCCGTCACTGAAGCTTTCTTT. V usage is TRBV6-1 and J usage is TRBJ1-1; a possible D gene is TRBD1 (6 bases). From germline, CDR1 is MNHNS and CDR2 SASEGT. This CDR3 is built from 14 residues. V was trimmed by 1 base and J by 4 bases, leaving 10 bases between them.

The genes are TRBV30 and TRBJ1-3; D unclear. CDR3 length: 14 residues. Germline V gives CDR1 GTSNPN, CDR2 SVGIG (reference sequence). The germline V and J ends were trimmed by 3 bases and 1 base, with 10 bases remaining between them. CDR3 region: CAWRKGGSGNTIYF. CDR3 DNA: TGTGCCTGGAGGAAGGGAGGGTCTGGAAACACCATATATTTT.

This chain links TRBV7-3 with TRBJ1-2, with 10 bases matching TRBD1. The CDR3 totals 14 residues. Trimming removed 5 bases from V and 8 bases from J; junction bases left unmatched: 8. CDR1 and CDR2 (germline): SGHTA, FQGTGA. The CDR3 DNA sequence: TGTGCCAGCAGCACGACCGGGACAGGGGAAGGCTACACCTTC. It translates to CASSTTGTGEGYTF.

J is TRBJ1-1 and V is TRBV19, with TRBD1 as a possible D gene (6 bases). Germline CDR1 and CDR2: LNHDA and SQIVND (reference sequence). This CDR3 is built from 15 residues. V lost 1 base and J 1 base, leaving 10 bases between the germline ends. CDR3 protein: CASSIGTAKNTEAFF. DNA for the CDR3: TGTGCCAGTAGTATAGGGACAGCGAAGAACACTGAAGCTTTCTTT.

The chain is built from TRBV6-5 and TRBJ1-2; 8 bases align to TRBD1. J gave up 2 bases and V 5 bases, and 7 bases lay outside the gene matches. CDR1 is MNHEY, CDR2 SVGAGI, per germline. The CDR3 spans 15 residues. Here the CDR3 DNA reads TGTGCCAGCAGTACAGGGGGTTCATCAAACTATGGCTACACCTTC. Translated, it gives CASSTGGSSNYGYTF.

In its sample, this clone was seen once. This rearrangement joins TRBV7-9 to TRBJ1-2; the match to TRBD1 covers 7 bases. This CDR3 has 14 amino acids. Germline CDR1 is SEHNR and CDR2 is FQNEAQ (reference sequence). V was pared by 5 bases and J by 6 bases, with 9 bases of the junction left unmatched. The CDR3 spells CASSPRQGKDGYTF. In DNA, the CDR3 is TGTGCCAGCAGCCCACGACAGGGAAAGGATGGCTACACCTTC. The complete variable domain, with remaining parts taken from reference TRBV7-9 and TRBJ1-2, reads DTGVSQNPRHKITKRGQNVTFRCDPISEHNRLYWYRQTLGQGPEFLTYFQNEAQLEKSRLLSDRFSAERPKGSFSTLEIQRTEQGDSAMYLCASSPRQGKDGYTFGSGTRLTVV.

The gene calls are TRBV19 and TRBJ2-6; D might be TRBD2 (6 bases). This CDR3 is 14 amino acids long. Per germline, CDR1 LNHDA and CDR2 SQIVND (reference sequence). CDR3 protein: CGEAPSPGANVLTF. The DNA for the CDR3 is TGTGGGGAGGCTCCTTCGCCTGGGGCCAACGTCCTGACTTTC.

The rearrangement uses TRBV7-9 and TRBJ2-6; 8 nucleotides match TRBD1. This CDR3 spans 16 amino acids. Germline trimming cut 7 bases from V and 0 bases from J; bases unmatched to any gene: 5. CDR1 is SEHNR and CDR2 is FQNEAQ in the germline V gene (reference sequence). CDR3 in DNA: TGTGCCAGCACCCAGGGGGCAAGCTCTGGGGCCAACGTCCTGACTTTC. It codes for CASTQGASSGANVLTF.

This chain joins TRBV9 and TRBJ2-1; 11 bases are shared with TRBD1. Germline V lookup: CDR1 SGDLS, CDR2 YYNGEE. The CDR3 consists of 16 residues. J lost 7 bases, V lost 1 base, and 7 bases had no gene match. This chain's CDR3 is CASSVFGQGAINEQFF. The DNA of the CDR3 is TGTGCCAGCAGCGTATTCGGACAGGGGGCTATTAATGAGCAGTTCTTC.

The chain recombines TRBV10-1 with TRBJ1-1; weak D call: TRBD1 (6 bases). Germline-derived CDR1 and CDR2 are WNHNN and SYGVQD (reference sequence). CDR3 size: 14 residues. V lost 7 bases to trimming and J lost 0 bases, with 12 bases between them. The CDR3 coding sequence is TGCGCCAGCACCCCGACAGGTATGAACACTGAAGCTTTCTTT. Residues: CASTPTGMNTEAFF.

The V and J genes are TRBV5-5 and TRBJ1-6; D remains ambiguous. There are 17 residues in the CDR3. V dropped 1 base and J dropped 0 bases, with 11 bases sitting between them. Germline loops: CDR1 SGHKS, CDR2 YYEKEE (reference sequence). CDR3 DNA: TGTGCCAGCAGCTTGATGGCGGGAAGCTCCTATAATTCACCCCTCCACTTT. Protein: CASSLMAGSSYNSPLHF.

The chain uses TRBV7-9 and TRBJ2-1; 9 bases align to TRBD2. Unmatched junction bases numbered 2, after V lost 4 bases and J lost 1 base. The CDR3 consists of 15 residues. The V gene's germline CDR1 is SEHNR and CDR2 FQNEAQ (reference sequence). CDR3 sequence reads: CASSSLAGSYNEQFF. The CDR3 nucleotides are TGTGCCAGCAGCTCTCTAGCGGGGTCCTACAATGAGCAGTTCTTC.